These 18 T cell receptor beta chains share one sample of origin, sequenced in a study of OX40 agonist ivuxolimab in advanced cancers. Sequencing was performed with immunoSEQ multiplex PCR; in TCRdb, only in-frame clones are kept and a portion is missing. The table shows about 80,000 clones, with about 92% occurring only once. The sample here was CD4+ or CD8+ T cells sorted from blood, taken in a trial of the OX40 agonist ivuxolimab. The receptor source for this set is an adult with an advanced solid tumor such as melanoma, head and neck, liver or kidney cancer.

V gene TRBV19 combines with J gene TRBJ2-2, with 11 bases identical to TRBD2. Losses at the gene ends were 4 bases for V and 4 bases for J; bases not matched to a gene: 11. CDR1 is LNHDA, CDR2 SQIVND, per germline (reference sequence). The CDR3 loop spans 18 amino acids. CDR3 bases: TGTGCCAGTAGTAACCTAGCGGGAGGTCGTCGAGGCACCGGGGAGCTGTTTTTT. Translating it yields CASSNLAGGRRGTGELFF.

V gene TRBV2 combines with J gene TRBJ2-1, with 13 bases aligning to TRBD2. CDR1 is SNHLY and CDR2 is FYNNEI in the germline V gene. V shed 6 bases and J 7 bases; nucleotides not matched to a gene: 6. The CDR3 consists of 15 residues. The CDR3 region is CASREGLAGNNEQFF. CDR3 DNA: TGTGCCAGCAGGGAGGGACTAGCGGGAAATAATGAGCAGTTCTTC.

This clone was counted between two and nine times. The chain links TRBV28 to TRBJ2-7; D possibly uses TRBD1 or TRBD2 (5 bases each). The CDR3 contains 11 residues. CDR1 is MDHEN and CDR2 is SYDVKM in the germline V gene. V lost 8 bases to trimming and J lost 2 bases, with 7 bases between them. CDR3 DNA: TGTGCCAGCGGGACCCCCTACGAGCAGTACTTC. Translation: CASGTPYEQYF.

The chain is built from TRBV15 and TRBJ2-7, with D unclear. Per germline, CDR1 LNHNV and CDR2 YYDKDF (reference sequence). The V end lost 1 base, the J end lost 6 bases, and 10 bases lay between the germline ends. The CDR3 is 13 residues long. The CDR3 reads CATSRVSPGEQYF. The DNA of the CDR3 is TGTGCCACCAGCAGAGTTTCCCCGGGCGAGCAGTACTTC.

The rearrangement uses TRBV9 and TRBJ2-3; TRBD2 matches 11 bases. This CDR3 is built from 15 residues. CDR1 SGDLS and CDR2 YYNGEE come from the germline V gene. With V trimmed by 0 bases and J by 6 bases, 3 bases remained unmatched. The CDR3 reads CASSVASGRSDTQYF. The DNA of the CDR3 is TGTGCCAGCAGCGTAGCTAGCGGGAGGAGCGATACGCAGTATTTT.

Here the CDR3 DNA reads TGTGCCAGCAGTGACTGGGGGTTGGTTCAAGAGACCCAGTACTTC. It codes for CASSDWGLVQETQYF. V and J are TRBV9 and TRBJ2-5, with D perhaps being TRBD1 or TRBD2 (5 bases each). CDR1 SGDLS and CDR2 YYNGEE come from the germline V gene. With 5 bases removed from V and 2 bases from J, the gap between germline ends came to 16 bases. This CDR3 spans 15 amino acids.

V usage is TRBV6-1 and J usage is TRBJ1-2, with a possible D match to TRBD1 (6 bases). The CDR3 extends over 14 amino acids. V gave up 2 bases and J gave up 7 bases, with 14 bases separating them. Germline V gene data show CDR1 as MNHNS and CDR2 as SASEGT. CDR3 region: CASSERQGIGGYTF. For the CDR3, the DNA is TGTGCCAGCAGTGAACGCCAGGGGATAGGTGGCTACACCTTC.

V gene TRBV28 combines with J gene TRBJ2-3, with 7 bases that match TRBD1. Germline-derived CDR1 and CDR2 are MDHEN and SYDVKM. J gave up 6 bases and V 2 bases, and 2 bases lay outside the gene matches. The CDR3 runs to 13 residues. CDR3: CASSLTGADTQYF. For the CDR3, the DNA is TGTGCCAGCAGTTTAACAGGGGCTGATACGCAGTATTTT.

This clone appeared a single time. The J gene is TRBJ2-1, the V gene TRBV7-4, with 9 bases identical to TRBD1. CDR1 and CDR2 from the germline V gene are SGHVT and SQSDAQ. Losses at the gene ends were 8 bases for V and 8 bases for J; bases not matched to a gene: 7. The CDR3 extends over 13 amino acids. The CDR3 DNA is TGTGCCAGCGGAGGACAGGGGAGTGATGAGCAGTTCTTC. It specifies CASGGQGSDEQFF.

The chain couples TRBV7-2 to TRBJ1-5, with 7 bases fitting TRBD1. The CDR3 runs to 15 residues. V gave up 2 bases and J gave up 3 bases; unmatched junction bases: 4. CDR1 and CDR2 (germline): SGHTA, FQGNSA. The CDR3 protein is CASSLRQGDNQPQHF. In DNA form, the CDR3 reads TGTGCCAGCAGCTTACGACAGGGAGACAATCAGCCCCAGCATTTT.

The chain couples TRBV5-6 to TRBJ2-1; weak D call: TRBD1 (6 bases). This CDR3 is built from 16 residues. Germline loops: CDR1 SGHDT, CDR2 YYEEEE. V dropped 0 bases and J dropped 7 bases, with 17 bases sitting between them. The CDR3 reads CASSLAGSRGRNEQFF. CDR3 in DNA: TGTGCCAGCAGCTTGGCAGGGTCGAGGGGGAGAAATGAGCAGTTCTTC.

CDR3 amino acids: CASKGGLGTDTQYF. The CDR3, as DNA: TGTGCCAGCAAAGGTGGACTAGGCACAGATACGCAGTATTTT. V is TRBV6-5 and J is TRBJ2-3; TRBD2 aligns across 7 bases. Looked up from germline, CDR1 is MNHEY and CDR2 is SVGAGI. J was trimmed by 1 base and V by 7 bases; bases with no gene match: 5. The CDR3 is made up of 14 amino acids.

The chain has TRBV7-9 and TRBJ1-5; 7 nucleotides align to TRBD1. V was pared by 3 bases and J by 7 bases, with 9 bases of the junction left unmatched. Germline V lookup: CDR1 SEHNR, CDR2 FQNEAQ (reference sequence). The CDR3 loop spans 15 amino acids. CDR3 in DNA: TGTGCCAGCAGCTTTGGAGACAGGGAGTACCAGCCCCAGCATTTT. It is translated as CASSFGDREYQPQHF.

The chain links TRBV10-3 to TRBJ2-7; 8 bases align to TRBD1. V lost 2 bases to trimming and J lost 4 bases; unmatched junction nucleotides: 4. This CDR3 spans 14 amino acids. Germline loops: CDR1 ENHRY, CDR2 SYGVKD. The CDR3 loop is CAISEPQGAYEQYF. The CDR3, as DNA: TGTGCCATCAGTGAGCCCCAGGGGGCTTACGAGCAGTACTTC.

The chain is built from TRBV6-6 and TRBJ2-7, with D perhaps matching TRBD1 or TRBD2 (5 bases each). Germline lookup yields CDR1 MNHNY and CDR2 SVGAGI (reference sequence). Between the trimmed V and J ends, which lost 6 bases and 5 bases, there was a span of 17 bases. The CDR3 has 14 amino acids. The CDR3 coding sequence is TGTGCCAGCAGCCATGATGGGACGGCGGACGAGCAGTACTTC. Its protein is CASSHDGTADEQYF.

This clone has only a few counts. Here the CDR3 reads CASSPVGARNYETQYF. CDR3 DNA: TGCGCCAGCAGCCCCGTGGGAGCGAGGAATTATGAGACCCAGTACTTC. The chain has TRBV5-1 and TRBJ2-5; D might be TRBD2 (5 bases). The CDR3 covers 16 residues. The V gene lost 4 bases and the J gene lost 5 bases, with 21 bases spanning the gap. Germline lookup yields CDR1 SGHRS and CDR2 YFSETQ.

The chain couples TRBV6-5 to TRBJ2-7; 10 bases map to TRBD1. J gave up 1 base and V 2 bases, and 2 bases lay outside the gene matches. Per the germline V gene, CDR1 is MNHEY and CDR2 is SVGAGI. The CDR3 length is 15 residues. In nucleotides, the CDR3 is TGTGCCAGCAGTTACCCGGGACAGGGGTCCTACGAGCAGTACTTC. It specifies CASSYPGQGSYEQYF.

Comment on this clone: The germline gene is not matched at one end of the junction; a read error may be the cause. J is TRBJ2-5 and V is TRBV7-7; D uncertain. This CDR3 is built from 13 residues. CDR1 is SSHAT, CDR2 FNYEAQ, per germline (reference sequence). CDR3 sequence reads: CASSPGRQETQYF. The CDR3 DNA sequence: TGTGCTAGCAGCCCCGGACGGCAAGAGACCCAGTACTTC. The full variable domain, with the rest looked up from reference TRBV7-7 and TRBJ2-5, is GAGVSQSPRYKVTKRGQDVTLRCDPISSHATLYWYQQALGQGPEFLTYFNYEAQPDKSGLPSDRFSAERPEGSISTLTIQRTEQRDSAMYRCASSPGRQETQYFGPGTRLLVL.